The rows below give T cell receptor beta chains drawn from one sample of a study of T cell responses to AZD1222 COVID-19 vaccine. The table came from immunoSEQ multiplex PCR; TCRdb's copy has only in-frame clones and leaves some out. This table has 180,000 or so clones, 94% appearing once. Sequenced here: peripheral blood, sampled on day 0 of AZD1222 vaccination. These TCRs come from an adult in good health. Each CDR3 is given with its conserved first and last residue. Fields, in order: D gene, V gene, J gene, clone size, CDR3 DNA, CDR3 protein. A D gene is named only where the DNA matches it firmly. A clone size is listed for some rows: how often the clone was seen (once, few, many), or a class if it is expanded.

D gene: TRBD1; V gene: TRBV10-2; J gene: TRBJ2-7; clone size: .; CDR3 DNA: TGCGCCAGCGGTTATGACAGGGATCTCCTTTCCTACGAGCAGTACTTC; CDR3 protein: CASGYDRDLLSYEQYF
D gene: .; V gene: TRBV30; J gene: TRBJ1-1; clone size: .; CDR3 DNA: TGTGCCTGGAGTGTCACGGCTCTTAGAGCTTTCTTT; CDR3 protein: CAWSVTALRAFF
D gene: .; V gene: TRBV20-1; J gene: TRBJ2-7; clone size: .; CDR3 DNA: TGCAGTGCTAGTCCGGTCGACGAGCAGTACTTC; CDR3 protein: CSASPVDEQYF
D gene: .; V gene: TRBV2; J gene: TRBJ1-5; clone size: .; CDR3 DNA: TGTGCCAGCAGGATAGCTGACAATCAGCCCCAGCATTTT; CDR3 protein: CASRIADNQPQHF
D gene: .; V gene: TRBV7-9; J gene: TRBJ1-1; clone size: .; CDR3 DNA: TGTGCCAGCAACCTGGGGGACGGAAAAGCTTTCTTT; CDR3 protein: CASNLGDGKAFF
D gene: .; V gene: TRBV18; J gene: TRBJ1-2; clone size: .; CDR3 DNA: TGTGCCAGCTCACAAGGGACGGGATATGGCTACACCTTC; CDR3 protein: CASSQGTGYGYTF
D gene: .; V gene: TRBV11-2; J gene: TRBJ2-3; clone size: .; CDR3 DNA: TGTGCCAGCAGCTCCGATGGGGCAGATACGCAGTATTTT; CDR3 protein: CASSSDGADTQYF
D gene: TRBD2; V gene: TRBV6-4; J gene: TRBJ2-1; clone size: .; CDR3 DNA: TGTGCCAGCAGTGCCCTAGCGGGAGTGAATGAGCAGTTCTTC; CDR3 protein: CASSALAGVNEQFF
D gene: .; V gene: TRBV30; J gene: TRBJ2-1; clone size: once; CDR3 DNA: TGTGCCTGGAGTGTAGGTGGGGCAGGGAGCAATGAGCAGTTCTTC; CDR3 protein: CAWSVGGAGSNEQFF
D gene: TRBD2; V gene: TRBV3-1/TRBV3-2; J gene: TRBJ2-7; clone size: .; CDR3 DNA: TGTGCCAGCAGCACCGCTAGCGGGGGGCCGTACGAGCAGTACTTC; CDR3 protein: CASSTASGGPYEQYF
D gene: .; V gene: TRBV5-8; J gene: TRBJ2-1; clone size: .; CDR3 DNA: TGTGCCACTCAGGGGAGGGCTGAGCAGTTCTTC; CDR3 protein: CATQGRAEQFF
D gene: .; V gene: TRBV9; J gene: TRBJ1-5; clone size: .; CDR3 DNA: TGTGCCAGCAGCCCGGGACGGAATAGCAATCAGCCCCAGCATTTT; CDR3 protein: CASSPGRNSNQPQHF
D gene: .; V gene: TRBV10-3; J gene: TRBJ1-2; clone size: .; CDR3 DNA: TGTGCCATCAGGGCAGGGACCCAACTTAGTGGCTACACCTTC; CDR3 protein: CAIRAGTQLSGYTF
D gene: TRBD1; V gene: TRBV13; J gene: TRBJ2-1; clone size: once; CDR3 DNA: TGTGCCAGCAGCTTAGGGGGGCTCCGACAGGGGAACGATGAGCAGTTCTTC; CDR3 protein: CASSLGGLRQGNDEQFF
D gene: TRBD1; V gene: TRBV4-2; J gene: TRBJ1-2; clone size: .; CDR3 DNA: TGTGCCAGCAGCCTTAGACAGGGTGAGGACGAAATTAAATTC; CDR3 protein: CASSLRQGEDEIKF
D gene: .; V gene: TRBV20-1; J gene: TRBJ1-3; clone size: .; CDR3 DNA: TGCAGTGCTAGTACCGGGTGGCCTGGAAACACCATATATTTT; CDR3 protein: CSASTGWPGNTIYF
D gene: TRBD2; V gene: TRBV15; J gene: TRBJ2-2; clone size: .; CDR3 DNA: TGTGCCACCAGCACAGGACTAGGCCCCGGGGAGCTGTTTTTT; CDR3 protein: CATSTGLGPGELFF
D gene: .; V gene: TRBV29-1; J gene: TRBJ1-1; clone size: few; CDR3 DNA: TGCAGCGTTGACAGGGGCTCGAACACTGAAGCTTTCTTT; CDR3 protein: CSVDRGSNTEAFF
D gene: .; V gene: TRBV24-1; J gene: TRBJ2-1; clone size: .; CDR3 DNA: TGTGCCACCAGCGCCGACCGAAACAATGAGCAGTTCTTC; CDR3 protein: CATSADRNNEQFF